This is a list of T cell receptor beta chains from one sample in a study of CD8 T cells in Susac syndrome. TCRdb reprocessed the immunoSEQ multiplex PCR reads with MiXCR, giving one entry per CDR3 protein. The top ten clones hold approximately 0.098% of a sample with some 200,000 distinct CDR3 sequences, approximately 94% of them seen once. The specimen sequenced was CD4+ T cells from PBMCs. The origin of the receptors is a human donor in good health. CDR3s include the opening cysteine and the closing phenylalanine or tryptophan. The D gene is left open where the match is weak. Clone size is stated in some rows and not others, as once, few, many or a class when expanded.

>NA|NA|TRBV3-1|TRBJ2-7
TGTGCCAGCAGCGTAGGAGTCTACGAGCAGTACTTC
CASSVGVYEQYF
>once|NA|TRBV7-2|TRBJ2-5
TGTGCCAGCAGCATACAGGGCCGCCAAGAGACCCAGTACTTC
CASSIQGRQETQYF
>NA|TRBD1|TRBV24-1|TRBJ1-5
TGTGCCACACAGGGGGCGCGTGGGGATCAGCCCCAGCATTTT
CATQGARGDQPQHF
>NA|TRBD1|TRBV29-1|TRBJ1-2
TGCAGCGTTGTGACAGGGGGCTTGAGAGGCTACACCTTC
CSVVTGGLRGYTF
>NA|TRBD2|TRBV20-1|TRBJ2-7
TGCAGTGCCGCGGGACTAGCGGCCTACGAGCAGTACTTC
CSAAGLAAYEQYF
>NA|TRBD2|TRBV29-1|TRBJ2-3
TGCAGCGCCCGGGGGGAGGGTTCGGGCACAGATACGCAGTATTTT
CSARGEGSGTDTQYF
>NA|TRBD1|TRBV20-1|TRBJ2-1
TGCAGTGCTAGAGATAGCGGACAGGGGGGCTCCTACAATGAGCAGTTCTTC
CSARDSGQGGSYNEQFF
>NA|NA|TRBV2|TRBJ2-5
TGTGCCAGCATGGTAGGGAGGCAAGAGACCCAGTACTTC
CASMVGRQETQYF
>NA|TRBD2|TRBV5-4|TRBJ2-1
TGTGCCAGCAGCCCACGGACTAGCGGGAGGAATGAGCAGTTCTTC
CASSPRTSGRNEQFF
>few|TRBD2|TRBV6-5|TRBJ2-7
TGTGCCAGCAGTCGGGGGGGCTACGAGCAGTACTTC
CASSRGGYEQYF
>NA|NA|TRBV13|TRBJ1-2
TGTGCCAGCAGCTTAAAAGGGCTGAGTAACTATGGCTACACCTTC
CASSLKGLSNYGYTF
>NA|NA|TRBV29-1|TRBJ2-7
TGCAGCGTTGGCGACTCCTACGAGCAGTACTTC
CSVGDSYEQYF